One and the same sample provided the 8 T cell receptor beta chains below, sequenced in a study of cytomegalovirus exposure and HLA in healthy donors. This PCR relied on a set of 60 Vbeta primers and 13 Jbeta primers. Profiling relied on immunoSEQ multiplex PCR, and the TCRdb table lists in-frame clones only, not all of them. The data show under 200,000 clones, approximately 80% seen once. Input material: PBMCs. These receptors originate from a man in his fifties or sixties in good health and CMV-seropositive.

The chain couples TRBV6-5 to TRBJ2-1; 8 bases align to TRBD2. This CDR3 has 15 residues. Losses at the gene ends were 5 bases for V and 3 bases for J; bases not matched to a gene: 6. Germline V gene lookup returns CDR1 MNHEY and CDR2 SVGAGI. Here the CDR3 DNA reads TGTGCCAGCAGTAAAGTAGCGGGGTTCTACAATGAGCAGTTCTTC. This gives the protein CASSKVAGFYNEQFF.

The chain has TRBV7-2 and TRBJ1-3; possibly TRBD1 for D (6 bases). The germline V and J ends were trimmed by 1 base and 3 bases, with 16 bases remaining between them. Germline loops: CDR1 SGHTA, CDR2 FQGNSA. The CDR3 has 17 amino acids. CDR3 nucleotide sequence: TGTGCCAGCAGCTTAGAACAGCCGGGGGGCGGTGGAAACACCATATATTTT. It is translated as CASSLEQPGGGGNTIYF.

DNA for the CDR3: TGTGCCAGCAGCTTAGTCGAGGGACTAAACACTGAAGCTTTCTTT. This codes for CASSLVEGLNTEAFF. The chain carries TRBV7-6 and TRBJ1-1; the D gene is possibly TRBD1 (5 bases). This CDR3 is 15 amino acids long. V was cut by 1 base and J by 2 bases, with 11 bases left in between. In germline, CDR1 is SGHVS, CDR2 FNYEAQ.

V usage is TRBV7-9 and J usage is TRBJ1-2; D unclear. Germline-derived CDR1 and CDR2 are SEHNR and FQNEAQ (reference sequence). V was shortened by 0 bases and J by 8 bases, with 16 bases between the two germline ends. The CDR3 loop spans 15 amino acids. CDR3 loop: CASSLATYQTGGYTF. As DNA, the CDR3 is TGTGCCAGCAGCTTAGCGACGTATCAGACGGGGGGCTACACCTTC.

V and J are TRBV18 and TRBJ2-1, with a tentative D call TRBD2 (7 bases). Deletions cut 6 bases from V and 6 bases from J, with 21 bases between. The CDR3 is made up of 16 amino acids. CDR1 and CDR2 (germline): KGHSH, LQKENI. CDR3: CASSPDVRGGGNEQFF. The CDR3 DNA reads TGTGCCAGCTCCCCGGACGTCCGAGGGGGGGGCAATGAGCAGTTCTTC.

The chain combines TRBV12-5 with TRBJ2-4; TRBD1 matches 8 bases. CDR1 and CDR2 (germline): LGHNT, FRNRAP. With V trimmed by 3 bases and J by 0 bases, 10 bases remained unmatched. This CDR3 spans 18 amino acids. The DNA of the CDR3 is TGTGCTAGTGGTTTTAGTTGGCAGGGACAGGTAGCCAAAAACATTCAGTACTTC. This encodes CASGFSWQGQVAKNIQYF. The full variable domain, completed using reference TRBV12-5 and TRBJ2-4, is DARVTQTPRHKVTEMGQEVTMRCQPILGHNTVFWYRQTMMQGLELLAYFRNRAPLDDSGMPKDRFSAEMPDATLATLKIQPSEPRDSAVYFCASGFSWQGQVAKNIQYFGAGTRLSVL.

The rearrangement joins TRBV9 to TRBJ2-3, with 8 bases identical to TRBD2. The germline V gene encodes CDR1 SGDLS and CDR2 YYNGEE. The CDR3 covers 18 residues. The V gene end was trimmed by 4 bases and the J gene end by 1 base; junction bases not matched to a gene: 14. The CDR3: CASSSPGGIAGRTDTQYF. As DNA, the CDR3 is TGTGCCAGCAGCTCCCCTGGGGGGATAGCGGGGCGCACAGATACGCAGTATTTT. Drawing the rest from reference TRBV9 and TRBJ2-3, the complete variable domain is DSGVTQTPKHLITATGQRVTLRCSPRSGDLSVYWYQQSLDQGLQFLIQYYNGEERAKGNILERFSAQQFPDLHSELNLSSLELGDSALYFCASSSPGGIAGRTDTQYFGPGTRLTVL.

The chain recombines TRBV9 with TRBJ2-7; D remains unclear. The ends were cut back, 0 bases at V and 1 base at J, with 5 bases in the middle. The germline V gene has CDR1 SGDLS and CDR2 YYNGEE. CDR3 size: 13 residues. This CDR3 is CASSVAQSYEQYF. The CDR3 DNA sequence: TGTGCCAGCAGCGTAGCCCAGTCCTACGAGCAGTACTTC.